This TCR beta chain was captured in a study of post-analysis software for immune sequencing data. Study-wide results and caveats: Four or five TRBV segments (TRBV5-6, TRBV5-1 and TRBV20-1 among them) occurred more frequently in patients than in controls. Multiple sclerosis patients had significantly lower normalized Chao1 diversity than controls.

TCR beta cDNA libraries had unique molecular identifiers. TCRdb used MiXCR to reprocess the PCR reads, holding one entry per CDR3 protein. The sample consists of some 500,000 distinct CDR3 sequences, roughly 46% of them appearing once. Per the germline V gene, CDR1 is SGHKS and CDR2 is YYEKEE (reference sequence). The CDR3 is 14 residues long. Comment on this clonotype: Antigen specificity is unknown. With a much larger clone just one base away, this may be a read error.

J is TRBJ2-5 and V is TRBV5-5; no reliable D call. The source is a girl under 18 with multiple sclerosis. Sample: blood. CDR3 coding DNA: TGTGCCGGCAGCTTGGGCAGTATTGAGGAGACCCAGTACTTC. Its translation is CAGSLGSIEETQYF. The full variable domain, its missing parts supplied by reference TRBV5-5 and TRBJ2-5, is DAGVTQSPTHLIKTRGQQVTLRCSPISGHKSVSWYQQVLGQGPQFIFQYYEKEERGRGNFPDRFSARQFPNYSSELNVNALLLGDSALYLCAGSLGSIEETQYFGPGTRLLVL.